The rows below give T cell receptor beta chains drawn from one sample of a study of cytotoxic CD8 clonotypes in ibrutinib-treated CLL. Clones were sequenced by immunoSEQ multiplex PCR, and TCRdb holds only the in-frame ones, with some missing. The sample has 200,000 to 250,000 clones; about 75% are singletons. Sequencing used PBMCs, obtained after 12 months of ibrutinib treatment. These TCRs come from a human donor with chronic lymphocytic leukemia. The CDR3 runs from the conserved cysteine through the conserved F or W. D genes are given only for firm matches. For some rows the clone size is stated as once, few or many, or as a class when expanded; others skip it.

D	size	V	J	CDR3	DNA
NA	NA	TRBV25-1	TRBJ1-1	CASESSPRGEAFF	TGTGCCAGCGAAAGTTCCCCGAGGGGTGAGGCTTTCTTT
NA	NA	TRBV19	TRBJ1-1	CASSSPPGVVDTEAFF	TGTGCCAGTAGTTCCCCACCGGGGGTAGTGGACACTGAAGCTTTCTTT
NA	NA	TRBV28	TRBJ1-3	CASSFGSRASGNTIYF	TGTGCCAGCAGTTTTGGTTCTAGGGCTAGTGGAAACACCATATATTTT
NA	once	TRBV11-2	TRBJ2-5	CASTPGGGAETQYF	TGTGCCAGCACCCCCGGCGGAGGGGCGGAGACCCAGTACTTC
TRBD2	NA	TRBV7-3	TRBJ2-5	CASGEGSGTQETQYF	TGTGCCAGCGGGGAGGGGAGCGGCACTCAAGAGACCCAGTACTTC
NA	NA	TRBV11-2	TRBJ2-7	CASSQGARYEQYF	TGTGCCAGCAGCCAAGGGGCGCGCTACGAGCAGTACTTC
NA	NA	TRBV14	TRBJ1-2	CASSKSGALHYIYGYTF	TGTGCCAGCAGCAAATCAGGGGCCCTACACTATATCTATGGCTACACCTTC
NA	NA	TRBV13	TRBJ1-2	CASSSQTSWGYTF	TGTGCCAGCAGCTCCCAGACTTCTTGGGGCTACACCTTC
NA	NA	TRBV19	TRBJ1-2	CASSRELDYGYTF	TGTGCCAGTAGTCGGGAGCTTGATTATGGCTACACCTTC
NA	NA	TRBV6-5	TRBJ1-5	CASSWGGPGSNQPQHF	TGTGCCAGCAGTTGGGGGGGACCGGGTAGCAATCAGCCCCAGCATTTT
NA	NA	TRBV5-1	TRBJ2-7	CASSLDRTYEQYF	TGCGCCAGCAGCTTGGACAGGACCTACGAGCAGTACTTC
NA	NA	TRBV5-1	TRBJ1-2	CASSGQSLGSSGYTF	TGCGCCAGCAGCGGGCAATCACTTGGGTCCTCTGGCTACACCTTC
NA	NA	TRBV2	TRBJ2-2	CASRLELAGELFF	TGTGCCAGCAGGTTGGAATTGGCCGGGGAGCTGTTTTTT
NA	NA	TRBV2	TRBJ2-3	CASRRGSTDTQYF	TGTGCCAGCCGGAGAGGGAGCACAGATACGCAGTATTTT
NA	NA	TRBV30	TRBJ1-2	CAWSVPGVNYGYTF	TGTGCCTGGAGTGTACCGGGGGTTAACTATGGCTACACCTTC
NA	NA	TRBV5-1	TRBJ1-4	CASSLVPGGTTNEKLFF	TGCGCCAGCAGCTTGGTCCCAGGAGGGACAACTAATGAAAAACTGTTTTTT
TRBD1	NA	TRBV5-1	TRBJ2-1	CASSLDRGLSREFF	TGCGCCAGCAGCTTGGACAGGGGGCTCTCCCGAGAGTTCTTC
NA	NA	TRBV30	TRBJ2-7	CAWTDSPRDEQYF	TGTGCCTGGACCGATTCCCCGCGGGACGAGCAGTACTTC
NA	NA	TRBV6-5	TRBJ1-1	CASRSPGQAFF	TGTGCCAGCAGGTCCCCTGGACAAGCTTTCTTT
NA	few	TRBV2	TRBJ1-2	CASSVDSSNYGYTF	TGTGCCAGCAGCGTCGACAGCTCTAACTATGGCTACACCTTC
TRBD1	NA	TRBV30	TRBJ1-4	CAWRDRDRVNEKLFF	TGTGCCTGGAGGGACCGGGACAGGGTAAATGAAAAACTGTTTTTT
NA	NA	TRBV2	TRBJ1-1	CASSSQGSMNTEAFF	TGTGCCAGCAGTTCGCAGGGTTCAATGAACACTGAAGCTTTCTTT
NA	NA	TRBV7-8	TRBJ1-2	CASSLEVQGRGANYGYTF	TGTGCCAGCAGCTTAGAGGTCCAGGGTCGCGGAGCTAACTATGGCTACACCTTC
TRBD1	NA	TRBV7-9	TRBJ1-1	CASSVQGMNTEAFF	TGTGCCAGCAGTGTACAGGGGATGAACACTGAAGCTTTCTTT
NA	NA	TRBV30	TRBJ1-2	CAWTRNRRNYGYTF	TGTGCCTGGACCCGAAATAGGAGGAACTATGGCTACACCTTC